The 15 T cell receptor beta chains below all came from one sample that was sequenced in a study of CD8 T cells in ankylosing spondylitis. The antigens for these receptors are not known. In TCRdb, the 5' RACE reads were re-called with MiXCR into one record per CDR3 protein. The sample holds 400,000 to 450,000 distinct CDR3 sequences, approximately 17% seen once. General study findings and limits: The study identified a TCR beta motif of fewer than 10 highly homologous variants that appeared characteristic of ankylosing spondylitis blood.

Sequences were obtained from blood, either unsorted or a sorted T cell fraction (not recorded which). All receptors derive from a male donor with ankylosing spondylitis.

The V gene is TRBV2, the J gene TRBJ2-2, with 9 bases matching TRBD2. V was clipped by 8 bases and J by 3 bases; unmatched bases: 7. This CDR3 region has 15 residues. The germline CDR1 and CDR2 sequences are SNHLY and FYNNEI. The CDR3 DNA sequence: TGTGCCAGCCGCCGGGTAGCGGGGGACACCGGGGAGCTGTTTTTT. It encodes CASRRVAGDTGELFF.

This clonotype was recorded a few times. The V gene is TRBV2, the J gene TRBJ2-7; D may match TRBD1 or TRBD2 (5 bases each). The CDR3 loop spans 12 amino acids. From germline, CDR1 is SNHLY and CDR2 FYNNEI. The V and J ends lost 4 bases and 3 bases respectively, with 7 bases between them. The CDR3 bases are TGTGCCAGCAGTGGGGACCACTACGAGCAGTACTTC. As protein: CASSGDHYEQYF.

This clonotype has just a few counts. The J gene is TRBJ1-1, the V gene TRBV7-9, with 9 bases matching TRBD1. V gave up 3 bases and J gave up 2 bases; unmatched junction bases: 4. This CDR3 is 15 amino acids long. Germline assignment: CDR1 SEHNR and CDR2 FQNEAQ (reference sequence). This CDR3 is CASSLGQGINTEAFF. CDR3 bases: TGTGCCAGCAGCTTGGGACAGGGTATCAACACTGAAGCTTTCTTT.

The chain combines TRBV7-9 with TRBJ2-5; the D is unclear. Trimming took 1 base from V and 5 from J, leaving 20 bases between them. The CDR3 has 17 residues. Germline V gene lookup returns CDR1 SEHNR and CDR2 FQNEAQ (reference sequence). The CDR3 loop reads CASSLGVAGPGEETQYF. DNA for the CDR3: TGTGCCAGCAGCTTAGGGGTGGCAGGACCAGGCGAGGAGACCCAGTACTTC.

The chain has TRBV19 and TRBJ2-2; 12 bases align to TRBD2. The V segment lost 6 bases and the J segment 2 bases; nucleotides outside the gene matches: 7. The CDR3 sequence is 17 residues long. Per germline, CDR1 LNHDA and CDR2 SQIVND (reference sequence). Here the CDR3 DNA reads TGTGCCAGTAGCCTCCTCGGACTAGCGGGAAACACCGGGGAGCTGTTTTTT. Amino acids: CASSLLGLAGNTGELFF.

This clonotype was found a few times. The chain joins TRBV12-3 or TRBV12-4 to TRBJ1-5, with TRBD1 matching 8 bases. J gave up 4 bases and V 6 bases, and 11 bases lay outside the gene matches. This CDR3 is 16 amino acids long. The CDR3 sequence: CASSIGQGEWNQPQHF. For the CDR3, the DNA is TGTGCCAGCAGCATCGGACAGGGAGAATGGAATCAGCCCCAGCATTTT.

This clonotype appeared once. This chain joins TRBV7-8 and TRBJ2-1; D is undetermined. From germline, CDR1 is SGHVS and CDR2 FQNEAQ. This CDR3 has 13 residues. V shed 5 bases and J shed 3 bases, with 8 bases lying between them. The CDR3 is CASSPISYNEQFF. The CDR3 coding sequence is TGTGCCAGCAGCCCCATCAGCTACAATGAGCAGTTCTTC.

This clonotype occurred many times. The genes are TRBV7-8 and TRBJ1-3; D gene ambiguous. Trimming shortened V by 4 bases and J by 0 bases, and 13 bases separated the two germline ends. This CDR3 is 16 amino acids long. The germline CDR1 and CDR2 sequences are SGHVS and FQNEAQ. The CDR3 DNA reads TGTGCCAGCAGCTCCACTAACCTTGTCTCTGGAAACACCATATATTTT. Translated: CASSSTNLVSGNTIYF.

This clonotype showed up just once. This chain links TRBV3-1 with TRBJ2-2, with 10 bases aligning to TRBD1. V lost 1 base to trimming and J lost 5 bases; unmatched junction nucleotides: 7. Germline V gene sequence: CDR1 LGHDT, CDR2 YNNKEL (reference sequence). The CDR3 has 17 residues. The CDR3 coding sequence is TGTGCCAGCAGCCAAGGTCGACAGGGGGCAGGGACCGGGGAGCTGTTTTTT. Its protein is CASSQGRQGAGTGELFF.

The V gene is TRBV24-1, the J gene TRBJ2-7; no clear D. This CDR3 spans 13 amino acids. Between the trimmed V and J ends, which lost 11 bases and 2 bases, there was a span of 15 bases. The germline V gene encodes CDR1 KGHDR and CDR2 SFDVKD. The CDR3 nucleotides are TGTGCCAGTGTGACTTCGCGACCCTACGAGCAGTACTTC. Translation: CASVTSRPYEQYF.

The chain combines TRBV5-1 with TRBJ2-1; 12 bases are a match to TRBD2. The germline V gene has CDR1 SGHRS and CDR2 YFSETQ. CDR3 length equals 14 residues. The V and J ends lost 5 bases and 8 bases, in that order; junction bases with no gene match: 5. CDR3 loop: CASRPGLAGDEQFF. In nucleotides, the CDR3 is TGCGCCAGCAGGCCGGGACTAGCGGGCGATGAGCAGTTCTTC.

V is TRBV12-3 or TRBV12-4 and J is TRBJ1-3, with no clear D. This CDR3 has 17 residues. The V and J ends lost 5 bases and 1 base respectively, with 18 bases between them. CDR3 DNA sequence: TGTGCCAGCAGTACGGGCCGTGTAGGAATGTCTGGAAACACCATATATTTT. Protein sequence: CASSTGRVGMSGNTIYF.

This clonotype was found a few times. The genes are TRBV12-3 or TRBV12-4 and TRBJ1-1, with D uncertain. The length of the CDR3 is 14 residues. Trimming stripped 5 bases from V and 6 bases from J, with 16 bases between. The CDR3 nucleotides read TGTGCCAGCAGTCCACAGTACCTCGGGTCTGAAGCTTTCTTT. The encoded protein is CASSPQYLGSEAFF.

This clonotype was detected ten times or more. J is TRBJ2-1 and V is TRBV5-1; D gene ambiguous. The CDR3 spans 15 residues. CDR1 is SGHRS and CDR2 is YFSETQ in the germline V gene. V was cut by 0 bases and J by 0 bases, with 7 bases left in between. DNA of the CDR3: TGCGCCAGCAGCTTGGAAGCGAGCTCCTACAATGAGCAGTTCTTC. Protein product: CASSLEASSYNEQFF.

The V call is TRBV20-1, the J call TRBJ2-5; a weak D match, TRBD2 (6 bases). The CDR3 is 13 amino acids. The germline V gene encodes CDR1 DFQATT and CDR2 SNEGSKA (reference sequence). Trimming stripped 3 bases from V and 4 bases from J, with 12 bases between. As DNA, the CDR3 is TGCAGTGCTAGCCGACTAGTCGGAGAGACCCAGTACTTC. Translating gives CSASRLVGETQYF.